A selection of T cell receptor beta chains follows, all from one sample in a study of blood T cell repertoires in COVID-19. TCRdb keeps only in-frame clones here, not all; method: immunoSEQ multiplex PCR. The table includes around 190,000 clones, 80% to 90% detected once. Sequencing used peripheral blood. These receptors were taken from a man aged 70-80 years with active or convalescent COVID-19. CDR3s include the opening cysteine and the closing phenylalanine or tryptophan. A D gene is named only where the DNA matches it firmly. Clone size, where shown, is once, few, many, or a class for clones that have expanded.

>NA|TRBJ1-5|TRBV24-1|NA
CATQPGGDNQPQHF
TGTGCCACCCAACCGGGGGGTGACAATCAGCCCCAGCATTTT
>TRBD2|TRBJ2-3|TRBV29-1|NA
CSVEREGLAGVNTQYF
TGCAGCGTTGAACGGGAGGGACTAGCGGGGGTGAATACGCAGTATTTT
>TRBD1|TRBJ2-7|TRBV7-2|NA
CASSPPGGVEQYF
TGTGCCAGCAGCCCCCCAGGGGGCGTCGAGCAGTACTTC
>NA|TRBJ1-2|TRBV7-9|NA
CASSFIQENYGYTF
TGTGCCAGCAGCTTTATACAGGAGAACTATGGCTACACCTTC
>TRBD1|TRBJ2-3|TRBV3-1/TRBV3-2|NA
CASSQDLVGQGFTDTQYF
TGTGCCAGCAGCCAAGATTTAGTGGGACAGGGGTTTACAGATACGCAGTATTTT
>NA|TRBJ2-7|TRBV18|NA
CASSPDPRGYEQYF
TGTGCCAGCTCACCAGATCCTAGAGGCTACGAGCAGTACTTC
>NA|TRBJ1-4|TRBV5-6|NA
CASSPSGRYNEKLFF
TGTGCCAGCAGCCCCTCGGGAAGATATAATGAAAAACTGTTTTTT
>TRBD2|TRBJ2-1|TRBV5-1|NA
CASSLGTGGGNEQFF
TGCGCCAGCAGCTTGGGGACGGGAGGGGGTAATGAGCAGTTCTTC
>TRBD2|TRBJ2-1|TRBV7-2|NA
CASTPTSGVYNEQFF
TGTGCCAGCACCCCGACTAGCGGGGTTTACAATGAGCAGTTCTTC
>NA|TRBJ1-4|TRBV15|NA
CATSNPSGTNEKLFF
TGTGCCACCAGCAACCCATCGGGAACTAATGAAAAACTGTTTTTT
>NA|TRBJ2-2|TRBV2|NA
CASRFGTGELFF
TGTGCCAGCAGGTTCGGGACTGGGGAGCTGTTTTTT
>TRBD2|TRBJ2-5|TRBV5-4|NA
CASSIGTSGTQETQYF
TGTGCCAGCAGCATAGGGACTAGCGGAACCCAAGAGACCCAGTACTTC
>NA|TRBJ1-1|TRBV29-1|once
CSGRQLLNTEAFF
TGCAGCGGACGACAGCTCTTGAACACTGAAGCTTTCTTT
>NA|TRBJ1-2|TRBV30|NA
CAWRDWGGSAPGYGYTF
TGTGCCTGGAGGGATTGGGGGGGGTCGGCTCCGGGCTATGGCTACACCTTC
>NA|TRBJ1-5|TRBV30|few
CAWSFGSHQPQHF
TGTGCCTGGAGTTTCGGGAGTCATCAGCCCCAGCATTTT
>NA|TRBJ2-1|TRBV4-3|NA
CASSQARDSFSYNEQFF
TGCGCCAGCAGCCAAGCGCGGGACAGCTTCTCCTACAATGAGCAGTTCTTC
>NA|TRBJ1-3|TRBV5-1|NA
CASSPSGDSGNTIYF
TGCGCCAGCAGCCCCTCGGGGGACTCTGGAAACACCATATATTTT
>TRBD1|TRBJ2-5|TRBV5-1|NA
CASSSTQGAQETQYF
TGCGCCAGCAGCTCCACACAGGGGGCCCAAGAGACCCAGTACTTC
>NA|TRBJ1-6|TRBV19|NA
CASSMGSGTNNSPLHF
TGTGCCAGTAGTATGGGGAGCGGCACTAATAATTCACCCCTCCACTTT
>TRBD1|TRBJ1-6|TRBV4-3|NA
CASRQGKSYNSPLHF
TGCGCCAGCAGACAGGGGAAGTCCTATAATTCACCCCTCCACTTT
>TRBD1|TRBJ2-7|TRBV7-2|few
CASSLGQGANSEQYF
TGTGCCAGCAGCCTCGGACAGGGGGCGAATTCGGAGCAGTACTTC
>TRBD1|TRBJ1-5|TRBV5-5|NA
CASSPSGIGGGSNQPQHF
TGTGCCAGCAGCCCCTCGGGGATAGGGGGCGGGAGCAATCAGCCCCAGCATTTT
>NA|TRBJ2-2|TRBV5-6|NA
CASSLNRRVTELFF
TGTGCCAGCAGCCTAAATCGCAGGGTGACGGAGCTGTTTTTT
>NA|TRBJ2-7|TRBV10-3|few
CAISETGSSYEQYF
TGTGCCATCAGTGAGACAGGGAGCTCCTACGAGCAGTACTTC
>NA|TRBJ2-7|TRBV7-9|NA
CASSLARGPYEQYF
TGTGCCAGCAGCTTAGCCAGGGGTCCCTACGAGCAGTACTTC
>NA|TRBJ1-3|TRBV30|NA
CAWRTTVSGNTIYF
TGTGCCTGGAGGACGACAGTCTCTGGAAACACCATATATTTT
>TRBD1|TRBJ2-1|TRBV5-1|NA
CASSLTGTGSYEQFF
TGCGCCAGCAGCTTGACCGGGACAGGGAGCTATGAGCAGTTCTTC
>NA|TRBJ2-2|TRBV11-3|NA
CASSPGGTTGELFF
TGTGCCAGCAGCCCAGGCGGGACCACCGGGGAGCTGTTTTTT
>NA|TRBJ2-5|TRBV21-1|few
CASSKVPSGGHQETQYF
TGTGCCAGCAGCAAAGTTCCTAGCGGGGGTCACCAAGAGACCCAGTACTTC
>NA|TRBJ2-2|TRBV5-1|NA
CASSLVLNTGELFF
TGCGCCAGCAGCTTGGTACTAAACACCGGGGAGCTGTTTTTT
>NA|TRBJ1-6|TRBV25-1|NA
CASRRGSSYNSPLHF
TGTGCCAGCAGGAGGGGGAGCTCCTATAATTCACCCCTCCACTTT
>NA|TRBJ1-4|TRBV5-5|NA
CASSWNSLTNEKLFF
TGTGCCAGCAGCTGGAACAGTCTAACTAATGAAAAACTGTTTTTT
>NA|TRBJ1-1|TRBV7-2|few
CASSSKTGVGTEAFF
TGTGCCAGCAGCTCCAAGACAGGTGTAGGCACTGAAGCTTTCTTT
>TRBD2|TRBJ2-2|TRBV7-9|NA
CASSPLAGVDFGELFF
TGTGCCAGCAGCCCACTAGCGGGAGTGGATTTTGGAGAGCTGTTTTTT
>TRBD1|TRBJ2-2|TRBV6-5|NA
CASRTGGNTGELFF
TGTGCCAGCAGGACAGGGGGGAACACCGGGGAGCTGTTTTTT
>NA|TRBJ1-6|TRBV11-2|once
CASSLETRPLHF
TGTGCCAGCAGCTTAGAAACGAGACCCCTCCACTTT
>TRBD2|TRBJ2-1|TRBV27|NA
CASSPRPGGGNNEQFF
TGTGCCAGCAGTCCCCGGCCTGGCGGGGGGAACAATGAGCAGTTCTTC
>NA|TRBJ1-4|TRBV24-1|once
CATSDPPDEKLFF
TGTGCCACCAGTGATCCCCCGGATGAAAAACTGTTTTTT
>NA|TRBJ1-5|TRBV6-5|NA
CASTRGGPQEPQHF
TGTGCCAGCACTCGGGGGGGACCCCAGGAGCCCCAGCATTTT
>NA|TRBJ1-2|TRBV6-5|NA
CASMGQLRGYGYTF
TGTGCCAGCATGGGCCAACTACGGGGGTATGGCTACACCTTC
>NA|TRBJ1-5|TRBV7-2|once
CASSLARNSNQPQHF
TGTGCCAGCAGCTTAGCGCGGAATAGCAATCAGCCCCAGCATTTT
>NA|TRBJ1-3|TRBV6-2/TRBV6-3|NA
CASSYSFGNTIYF
TGTGCCAGCAGTTACTCCTTCGGAAACACCATATATTTT
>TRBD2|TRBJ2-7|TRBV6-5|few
CASSYMAGGIYEQYF
TGTGCCAGCAGTTACATGGCGGGAGGGATCTACGAGCAGTACTTC
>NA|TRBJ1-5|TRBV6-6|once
CASIDYSNQPQHF
TGTGCCAGCATAGACTATAGCAATCAGCCCCAGCATTTT
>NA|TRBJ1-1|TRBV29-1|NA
CSVRTDLMNTEAFF
TGCAGCGTTCGGACAGATCTCATGAACACTGAAGCTTTCTTT
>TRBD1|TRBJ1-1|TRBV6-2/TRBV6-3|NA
CASSYSTGERRGFF
TGTGCCAGCAGTTACTCGACAGGGGAGAGAAGAGGTTTCTTT
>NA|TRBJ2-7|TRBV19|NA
CAIPSGSSSYEQYF
TGTGCCATCCCCAGCGGCTCGAGCTCCTACGAGCAGTACTTC
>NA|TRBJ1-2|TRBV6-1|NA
CASSEEAGVRYGYTF
TGTGCCAGCAGTGAAGAGGCAGGGGTGAGGTATGGCTACACCTTC
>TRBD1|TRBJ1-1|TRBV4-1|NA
CASSQVRDRGAFF
TGCGCCAGCAGCCAAGTCCGGGACAGGGGAGCTTTCTTT
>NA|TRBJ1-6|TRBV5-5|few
CASSPQAQGDNSPLHF
TGTGCCAGCAGCCCCCAGGCACAGGGAGATAATTCACCCCTCCACTTT
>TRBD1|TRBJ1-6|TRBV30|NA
CAWDRDRGSPLHF
TGTGCCTGGGACCGGGACAGGGGATCACCCCTCCACTTT
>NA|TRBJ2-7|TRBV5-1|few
CASSLVPGTSLYEQYF
TGCGCCAGCAGCTTGGTGCCCGGGACATCCTTATACGAGCAGTACTTC
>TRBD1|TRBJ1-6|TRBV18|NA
CASQSDRVNSPLHF
TGTGCCAGCCAAAGCGACAGGGTTAATTCACCCCTCCACTTT
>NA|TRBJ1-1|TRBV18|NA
CASSPAGRPAGTEAFF
TGTGCCAGCTCACCAGCGGGTCGCCCCGCGGGCACTGAAGCTTTCTTT
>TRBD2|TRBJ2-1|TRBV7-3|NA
CASSTRSGRAEYNEQFF
TGTGCCAGCAGCACACGTAGCGGGAGGGCCGAATACAATGAGCAGTTCTTC